This T cell receptor beta chain was retrieved from a study of shared clonotypes between healthy human individuals (dated by TCRdb to 2018 to 2020). Broadly, across the study: The cohort included a few men and a couple of women between 18 and 49 years of age. For each donor, three plates each were used for CD4 naive and CD4 memory, two plates were used for CD8 naive, and one plate was used for CD8 memory. To estimate repertoire size and how much clonotype sharing occurs between individuals, the study deeply sequenced the blood TCR repertoires of five healthy adults. Libraries were prepared and TCR repertoires were sequenced by different laboratories using diverse techniques, in order to increase sequencing depth and limit assay-specific biases. Between about 0.9 and 8.9 billion PBMCs per donor were obtained by leukapheresis.

Turning to this clone: Its antigen target is currently unknown. Base quality data are lacking; no much larger clone is found one base away.

TCR CDR3 regions were amplified from genomic DNA by multiplex PCR using the deep immunoSEQ assay. Extracted genomic DNA from each cell subset was spread evenly across all wells of several immunoSEQ 96-well plates, with each plate serving as a replicate. For sorted subsets, each replicate PCR was loaded with 200 ng genomic DNA, equivalent to roughly 30,000 T cell genomes. Purified libraries were quantified with a Qubit 3.0 fluorometer, sized on a Bioanalyzer 2100, and re-quantified with the KAPA Library Quantification kit. Every immunoSEQ 96-well plate was sequenced on a dedicated single-read 150-cycle Illumina NextSeq 550 flow cell. The published analysis was carried out like this. Because the immunoSEQ output held only junctional sequences and lacked quality scores, the filtering could not match the filtering applied to full-length reads. Sequences were annotated with PyIR, a Python wrapper for IgBLAST v1.9, and V/J genes and CDR3 were assigned using IMGT germline references. Reads were filtered out if the reads had weak V/J assignments (E-value above 1e-6), no CDR3, stop codons, out-of-frame junctions, or ambiguous translated residues. V3J clonotypes were defined by identical inferred V gene, J gene, and CDR3 amino acid sequence. To compute the percentage overlap between repertoires, the number of shared unique clonotypes was divided by the size of the smaller repertoire. Richness of each repertoire was evaluated using RTK rarefaction, the Chao1 estimator, and Recon v2.1 estimates of unobserved clonotypes. Generation probabilities were computed with OLGA for all TCRbeta clonotypes obtained by the gDNA method from a handful of donors. TCRdb limited this immuneACCESS table to in-frame rearrangements with V and J called. A share of clones is missing; checked studies link under half to unresolved V genes, and the rest is unexplained. That table supplies the V and J calls and clone size; D and trimming were determined from the DNA. The sample records 600,000 to 750,000 clones, about 90% of which are singletons. Of the sample, 34% is held by the ten largest clones.

Paper-wide results and their limitations: Roughly 5.2% of naive CD4, 3.5% of naive CD8, roughly 2.5% of memory CD4, and 0.4% of memory CD8 clonotypes were shared across several donors. Only blood was sampled, and tissue TCR repertoires likely differ from those in blood. The genetic and exposure-history diversity represented was limited by the small number of donors. Estimated clonotype richness was generally larger for naive than for memory subsets. Even with the large sequencing depth, rarefaction of the sorted-subset datasets indicated that sequencing was incomplete. Higher generation probabilities were observed for clonotypes shared by all four sorted-subset donors than for non-shared clonotypes. Pairwise subsampling indicated that sequencing depth was expected to affect the degree of clonotype sharing among donors.

Donors were healthy HIV-negative adults with no recently reported acute infections or vaccinations. All donors were Caucasian adults living in Nashville, Tennessee, USA. CD8 memory samples consisted of magnetically selected CD45RO+ cells combined with CCR7-negative CD45RA+ effector memory (TemRA) cells. Blood was collected by leukapheresis, and PBMCs were isolated by Ficoll-Histopaque density gradient centrifugation and then cryopreserved in liquid nitrogen vapor phase. Analytical flow cytometry was used to check the purity and quantity of each magnetically sorted T cell population. Genomic DNA was isolated from each sorted fraction and quantified by UV absorbance on a Nanodrop 2000c. The CDR3 sequence holds 16 residues, the cysteine and phenylalanine included. Left in the record is the CDR3 DNA by itself, 48 bases read in frame from the first base. The germline V end is reduced by 5 bases and the J end by 7 bases; junction bases left unmatched: 16. CDR1 and CDR2, looked up from the germline V gene, are SGHAT and FQNNGV.

The source material was memory CD8+ T cells from PBMCs. The sample's cell subset or site label, in plain terms: CD45RO+ cells pooled with CCR7-negative TemRA cells. The rearranged chain carries TRBV11-2 and TRBJ1-2, with 7 central nucleotides matching TRBD1. This clonotype was obtained from a man aged 18 to 30 in good health. Some clones in this sample may be carry-over from other donors' samples. CDR3 protein: CASSTHRGRNYVGYTF. Read as DNA, the sequence is TGTGCCAGCAGCACACATAGGGGGCGTAACTATGTTGGCTACACCTTC.